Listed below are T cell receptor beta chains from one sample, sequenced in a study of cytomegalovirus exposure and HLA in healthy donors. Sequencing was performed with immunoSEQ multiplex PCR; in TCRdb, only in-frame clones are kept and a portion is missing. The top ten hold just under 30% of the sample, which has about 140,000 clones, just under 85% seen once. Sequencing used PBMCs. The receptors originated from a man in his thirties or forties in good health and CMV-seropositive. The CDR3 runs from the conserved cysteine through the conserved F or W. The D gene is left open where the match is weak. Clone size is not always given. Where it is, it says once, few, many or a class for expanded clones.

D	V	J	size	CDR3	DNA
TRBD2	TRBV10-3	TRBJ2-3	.	CAISEWNSGGTDTQYF	TGTGCCATCAGTGAGTGGAATAGCGGGGGCACAGATACGCAGTATTTT
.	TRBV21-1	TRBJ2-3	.	CASSGPTGDTDTQYF	TGTGCCAGCAGCGGGCCAACAGGGGACACAGATACGCAGTATTTT
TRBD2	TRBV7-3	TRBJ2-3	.	CATAGGRTDTQYF	TGTGCCACCGCGGGGGGGCGTACAGATACGCAGTATTTT
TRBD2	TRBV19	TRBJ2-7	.	CASSPGGVSSEQYF	TGTGCCAGTAGTCCGGGGGGGGTCTCCTCCGAGCAGTACTTC
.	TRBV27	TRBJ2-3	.	CASSLRTVVDTQYF	TGTGCCAGCAGTTTGCGGACTGTGGTAGATACGCAGTATTTT
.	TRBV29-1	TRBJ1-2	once	CSVAGDYGYTF	TGCAGCGTTGCCGGGGACTATGGCTACACCTTC
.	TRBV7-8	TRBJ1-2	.	CASSFGGNYGYTF	TGTGCCAGCAGCTTCGGAGGAAACTATGGCTACACCTTC
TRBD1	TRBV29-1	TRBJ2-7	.	CSGWDRGSYEQYF	TGCAGCGGATGGGACAGGGGGAGCTACGAGCAGTACTTC
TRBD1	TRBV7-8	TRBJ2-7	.	CASSQPNRGHYEQYF	TGTGCCAGCAGCCAACCTAACAGGGGCCACTACGAGCAGTACTTC
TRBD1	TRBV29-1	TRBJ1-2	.	CSVVRDRGNYGYTF	TGCAGCGTTGTCCGGGACAGGGGGAACTATGGCTACACCTTC
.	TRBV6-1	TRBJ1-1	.	CASPGTQNTEAFF	TGTGCCAGCCCAGGGACACAGAACACTGAAGCTTTCTTT
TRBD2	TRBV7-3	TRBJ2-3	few	CASSLSHSGLAGATDTQYF	TGTGCCAGCAGCTTAAGTCACTCGGGACTAGCGGGAGCCACAGATACGCAGTATTTT
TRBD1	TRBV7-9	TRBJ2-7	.	CASSGTTGSGIYEQYF	TGTGCCAGCAGCGGAACGACAGGGTCTGGCATCTACGAGCAGTACTTC
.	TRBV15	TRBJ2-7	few	CATSSDRPADYEQYF	TGTGCCACCAGCAGCGACAGGCCTGCTGACTACGAGCAGTACTTC
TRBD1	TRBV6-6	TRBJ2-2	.	CASQGATGELFF	TGTGCCAGCCAGGGGGCCACCGGGGAGCTGTTTTTT
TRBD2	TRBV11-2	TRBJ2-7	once	CASSLAGTSGTYEQYF	TGTGCCAGCAGCTTGGCCGGGACTAGCGGGACGTACGAGCAGTACTTC
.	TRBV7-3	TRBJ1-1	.	CASRKGGNTEAFF	TGTGCCAGCAGGAAGGGAGGGAACACTGAAGCTTTCTTT